This T cell receptor beta chain is drawn from a study of cytomegalovirus exposure and HLA in healthy donors. On the study more broadly: Genotyping of about 400 donors showed that roughly 83% belonged to the Caucasian-associated ancestry cluster.

Broader study findings: The study put under 200 TCR beta chains on its list as cytomegalovirus-associated. Several of the most significant clusters appeared linked to common viral pathogens, based on a later analysis.

The CDR3 extends over 12 amino acids. The V gene's germline CDR1 is LNHNV and CDR2 YYDKDF (reference sequence). Trimming took off 5 bases at V and 4 bases at J, with 5 bases between the two ends. Comment on this clone: The antigen remains unidentified.

Primers included in the PCR were 60 Vbeta and 13 Jbeta primers. TCRdb's copy holds only in-frame clones and misses some; the assay was immunoSEQ multiplex PCR. The table shows fewer than 100,000 clones, with over 65% occurring only once. This TCR was sampled from a middle-aged man in good health and CMV-seronegative. The chain combines TRBV15 with TRBJ1-4; D is unclear. Sequences were obtained from PBMCs. The DNA for the CDR3 is TGTGCCACCAGCCCCCTTAATGAAAAACTGTTTTTT. As protein: CATSPLNEKLFF.